The 18 T cell receptor beta chains presented below share a single source sample, sequenced in a study of patients and donors after allogeneic stem cell transplantation. From the RT-PCR reads, TCRdb called clonotypes with MiXCR, one entry per CDR3 protein. The table includes approximately 99,000 distinct CDR3 sequences, roughly 35% detected once. The sequencing sample was made of blood, either unsorted or a sorted T cell fraction (not recorded which). The receptors originated from a human donor who was either an allogeneic HSCT recipient or a stem cell or donor lymphocyte infusion donor (not recorded which). It is not recorded whose cells these are; they may come from a transplant donor.

This clonotype has more than one count but fewer than ten. The rearrangement links TRBV6-6 to TRBJ2-7, with a weak D call TRBD1 (5 bases). V was pared by 7 bases and J by 3 bases, with 13 bases between. Germline assignment: CDR1 MNHNY and CDR2 SVGAGI (reference sequence). The CDR3 is 13 amino acids. The CDR3 sequence: CASTIQGNYEQYF. The CDR3 region has the DNA TGTGCCAGCACCATTCAGGGAAACTACGAGCAGTACTTC.

The gene calls are TRBV20-1 and TRBJ2-3, with 8 bases lining up with TRBD2. V shed 6 bases and J 5 bases; nucleotides not matched to a gene: 4. The germline V gene encodes CDR1 DFQATT and CDR2 SNEGSKA (reference sequence). This CDR3 contains 12 residues. CDR3 amino acids: CSAPGRVDTQYF. The CDR3 nucleotides read TGCAGTGCGCCCGGGAGGGTAGATACGCAGTATTTT.

The J gene is TRBJ2-1, the V gene TRBV10-3; the match to TRBD2 covers 10 bases. This CDR3 has 13 residues. Germline CDR1 is ENHRY and CDR2 is SYGVKD. The V and J ends lost 8 bases and 5 bases, in that order; junction bases with no gene match: 3. The CDR3 sequence: CAIEREGHNEQFF. The CDR3 bases are TGTGCCATCGAGCGGGAGGGCCACAATGAGCAGTTCTTC.

The table lists this clonotype with a few counts. The chain joins TRBV9 to TRBJ2-7; 11 bases map to TRBD2. The germline V gene has CDR1 SGDLS and CDR2 YYNGEE. The CDR3 covers 17 residues. V dropped 4 bases and J dropped 0; count of bases not matched to a gene: 9. CDR3 bases: TGTGCCAGCAGCCCCGGGACTAGCGGCCTTTTCTCCTACGAGCAGTACTTC. As protein: CASSPGTSGLFSYEQYF.

This chain connects TRBV20-1 to TRBJ1-1; the D gene is possibly TRBD1 (6 bases). The ends were cut back, 1 base at V and 1 base at J, with 16 bases in the middle. CDR1 and CDR2 (germline): DFQATT, SNEGSKA (reference sequence). This CDR3 spans 16 amino acids. CDR3 DNA: TGCAGTGCTAGAGTCCAACCCGGGACAAGGAACACTGAAGCTTTCTTT. Residues: CSARVQPGTRNTEAFF.

With regard to this clonotype: A junction end diverges from the germline sequence, so it may reflect a read error. The chain links TRBV19 to TRBJ1-4; D not certain. The CDR3 length is 14 residues. The germline V gene encodes CDR1 LNHDA and CDR2 SQIVND (reference sequence). The CDR3 loop is CASSISPTDEKLFF. CDR3 bases: TGTGCCAGTAGTATCTCGCCAACTGATGAAAAACTGTTTTTT.

This chain connects TRBV5-1 to TRBJ2-6; D is perhaps TRBD1 (5 bases). Deletions cut 3 bases from V and 2 bases from J, with 9 bases between. Germline V gene lookup returns CDR1 SGHRS and CDR2 YFSETQ. This CDR3 is 15 amino acids long. The CDR3 sequence is CASSSSGPGANVLTF. In DNA form, the CDR3 reads TGCGCCAGCAGCTCTTCAGGGCCTGGGGCCAACGTCCTGACTTTC.

The chain combines TRBV11-3 with TRBJ1-1; D remains unclear. CDR3 length equals 14 residues. V lost 3 bases and J lost 0, with 8 bases in between. Germline CDR1 is SGHNT and CDR2 is YENEEA. The CDR3 DNA reads TGTGCCAGCAGCTTGGGCAGGATGAACACTGAAGCTTTCTTT. Translated, it gives CASSLGRMNTEAFF.

This clonotype was picked up a small number of times. Sequence at one end of the junction differs from germline and may be a read error. The chain uses TRBV20-1 and TRBJ2-7, with D perhaps matching TRBD2 (6 bases). The length of the CDR3 is 13 residues. Germline V gives CDR1 DFQATT, CDR2 SNEGSKA (reference sequence). The CDR3 reads CSARVPAGTSVGF. DNA for the CDR3: TGCAGTGCTAGAGTTCCCGCTGGGACTTCCGTTGGTTTC.

The chain carries TRBV20-1 and TRBJ2-1, with 15 bases lining up with TRBD2. This CDR3 is 16 amino acids long. Trimming at V came to 3 bases and at J to 9 bases, leaving 9 bases not matched to a gene. The germline gives CDR1 DFQATT, CDR2 SNEGSKA (reference sequence). The CDR3 here is CSASVRTSGRAIEQFF. Here the CDR3 DNA reads TGCAGTGCTAGCGTAAGGACTAGCGGGAGGGCCATTGAGCAGTTCTTC.

The chain uses TRBV28 and TRBJ1-1; 9 bases are shared with TRBD1. The CDR3 consists of 16 residues. The germline gives CDR1 MDHEN, CDR2 SYDVKM. Trimming removed 5 bases from V and 1 base from J; junction bases left unmatched: 8. The CDR3 spells CASSPRTGVGNTEAFF. Here the CDR3 DNA reads TGTGCCAGCAGTCCCCGGACAGGGGTGGGGAACACTGAAGCTTTCTTT.

This clonotype appeared many times. This chain joins TRBV5-1 and TRBJ1-2; D ambiguous. V was trimmed by 5 bases and J by 8 bases, leaving 16 bases between them. The CDR3 sequence is 13 residues long. Per the germline V gene, CDR1 is SGHRS and CDR2 is YFSETQ. DNA of the CDR3: TGCGCCAGCAGGAACGGGAGTAACGTCGGCTACACCTTC. Amino acids: CASRNGSNVGYTF.

The chain carries TRBV20-1 and TRBJ1-2; TRBD1 matches 8 bases. V lost 3 bases, J lost 5 bases, and 5 bases stayed unmatched. In germline, CDR1 is DFQATT, CDR2 SNEGSKA (reference sequence). This CDR3 contains 13 residues. The CDR3 here is CSARDRVGYGYTF. The CDR3, as DNA: TGCAGTGCTAGGGACAGGGTGGGGTATGGCTACACCTTC.

In its sample, this clonotype was seen a few times. The chain is built from TRBV20-1 and TRBJ1-1; D is ambiguous. The CDR3 is made up of 11 amino acids. CDR1 and CDR2 (germline): DFQATT, SNEGSKA (reference sequence). Deletions cut 7 bases from V and 0 bases from J, with 6 bases between. CDR3 in amino acids: CSGQMNTEAFF. The CDR3 DNA reads as TGCAGTGGGCAGATGAACACTGAAGCTTTCTTT.

V usage is TRBV29-1 and J usage is TRBJ2-1, with D tentatively TRBD2 (7 bases). The CDR3 is 13 amino acids. Trimming took off 7 bases at V and 3 bases at J, with 13 bases between the two ends. Germline lookup yields CDR1 SQVTM and CDR2 ANQGSEA. CDR3 DNA: TGCAGCGCTGGGGGGGACAACTACAATGAGCAGTTCTTC. Translation: CSAGGDNYNEQFF.

This clonotype was picked up a small number of times. This chain joins TRBV20-1 and TRBJ1-5, with TRBD1 as a possible D gene (6 bases). V lost 3 bases, J lost 5 bases, and 14 bases lay in between. From germline, CDR1 is DFQATT and CDR2 SNEGSKA (reference sequence). This CDR3 is 14 amino acids long. The CDR3 is CSASDGGLDQPQHF. CDR3 nucleotides: TGCAGTGCTAGTGACGGGGGGCTGGATCAGCCCCAGCATTTT.

The genes are TRBV3-1 and TRBJ1-3; 7 bases agree with TRBD1. The CDR3 has 15 amino acids. Germline CDR1 reads LGHDT; CDR2 reads YNNKEL (reference sequence). Trimming cost V 1 base and J 0 bases; bases outside gene matches: 0. This CDR3 is CASSQGTGSGNTIYF. The CDR3 region has the DNA TGTGCCAGCAGCCAAGGGACAGGCTCTGGAAACACCATATATTTT. Based on the CDR3 plus reference TRBV3-1 and TRBJ1-3, the full variable domain is DTAVSQTPKYLVTQMGNDKSIKCEQNLGHDTMYWYKQDSKKFLKIMFSYNNKELIINETVPNRFSPKSPDKAHLNLHINSLELGDSAVYFCASSQGTGSGNTIYFGEGSWLTVV.

This clonotype was detected only a few times. The chain is built from TRBV12-3 or TRBV12-4 and TRBJ2-3, with D tentatively TRBD1 or TRBD2 (6 bases each). Trimming removed 2 bases from V and 2 bases from J, with 17 bases in between. The CDR3 consists of 17 residues. CDR3 region: CASSLRRRGLDTDTQYF. The CDR3 DNA reads as TGTGCCAGCAGTTTACGACGCCGGGGGCTAGACACAGATACGCAGTATTTT.